This T cell receptor (beta chain) was recovered during a study of T cells in localized non-small cell lung cancer. Study findings and constraints: Overall survival was longer when the density of T cells in the blood was higher. Uninvolved adjacent lung showed the highest T cell clonality, exceeding tumor.

Data came from immunoSEQ multiplex PCR; TCRdb stores just in-frame clones and leaves some out. The sample yields some 28,000 clones, about 91% seen once. Concerning this clone itself: The target antigen is unknown.

The germline V gene encodes CDR1 SQVTM and CDR2 ANQGSEA. This CDR3 spans 12 amino acids. The V segment lost 4 bases and the J segment 6 bases; nucleotides outside the gene matches: 5. Source: peripheral blood, taken before any cancer treatment. The gene calls are TRBV29-1 and TRBJ2-7; 8 nucleotides match TRBD1. The TCR comes from a male donor older than 55 with stage I lung adenocarcinoma. CDR3 nucleotide sequence: TGCAGCGTTGGACAGGGGTGGGCCGAGCAGTACTTC. Translation: CSVGQGWAEQYF.